The clone carrying this T cell receptor (beta chain) was observed a handful of times. Its specificity is unknown. An end of the junction does not agree with germline; a read error may underlie this. This specimen comes from a study of CD8 T cells in ankylosing spondylitis. Study observations and caveats: Among TCR beta sequences, a motif of eight highly homologous variants appeared characteristic of ankylosing spondylitis blood. Researchers reportedly found disease-linked clones significantly enriched in matched ankylosing spondylitis synovial fluid.

The CDR3 covers 19 residues. Germline CDR1 SGHAT, CDR2 FQNNGV. TCRdb independently ran MiXCR on the 5' RACE reads; one entry per CDR3 protein. The sample lists some 840,000 distinct CDR3 sequences; 10% to 15% were seen once. The sequence derives from a male donor with ankylosing spondylitis. This sequence joins TRBV11-2 and TRBJ2-6, with 13 bases lining up with TRBD2. The sample consisted of blood, either unsorted or a sorted T cell fraction (not recorded which). The CDR3, as DNA: TGTGCCAGCAGCTTAGGTACTAGCGGGAGGGAATCTGGGACCAACGTCCTGACTTTC. As protein: CASSLGTSGRESGTNVLTF.